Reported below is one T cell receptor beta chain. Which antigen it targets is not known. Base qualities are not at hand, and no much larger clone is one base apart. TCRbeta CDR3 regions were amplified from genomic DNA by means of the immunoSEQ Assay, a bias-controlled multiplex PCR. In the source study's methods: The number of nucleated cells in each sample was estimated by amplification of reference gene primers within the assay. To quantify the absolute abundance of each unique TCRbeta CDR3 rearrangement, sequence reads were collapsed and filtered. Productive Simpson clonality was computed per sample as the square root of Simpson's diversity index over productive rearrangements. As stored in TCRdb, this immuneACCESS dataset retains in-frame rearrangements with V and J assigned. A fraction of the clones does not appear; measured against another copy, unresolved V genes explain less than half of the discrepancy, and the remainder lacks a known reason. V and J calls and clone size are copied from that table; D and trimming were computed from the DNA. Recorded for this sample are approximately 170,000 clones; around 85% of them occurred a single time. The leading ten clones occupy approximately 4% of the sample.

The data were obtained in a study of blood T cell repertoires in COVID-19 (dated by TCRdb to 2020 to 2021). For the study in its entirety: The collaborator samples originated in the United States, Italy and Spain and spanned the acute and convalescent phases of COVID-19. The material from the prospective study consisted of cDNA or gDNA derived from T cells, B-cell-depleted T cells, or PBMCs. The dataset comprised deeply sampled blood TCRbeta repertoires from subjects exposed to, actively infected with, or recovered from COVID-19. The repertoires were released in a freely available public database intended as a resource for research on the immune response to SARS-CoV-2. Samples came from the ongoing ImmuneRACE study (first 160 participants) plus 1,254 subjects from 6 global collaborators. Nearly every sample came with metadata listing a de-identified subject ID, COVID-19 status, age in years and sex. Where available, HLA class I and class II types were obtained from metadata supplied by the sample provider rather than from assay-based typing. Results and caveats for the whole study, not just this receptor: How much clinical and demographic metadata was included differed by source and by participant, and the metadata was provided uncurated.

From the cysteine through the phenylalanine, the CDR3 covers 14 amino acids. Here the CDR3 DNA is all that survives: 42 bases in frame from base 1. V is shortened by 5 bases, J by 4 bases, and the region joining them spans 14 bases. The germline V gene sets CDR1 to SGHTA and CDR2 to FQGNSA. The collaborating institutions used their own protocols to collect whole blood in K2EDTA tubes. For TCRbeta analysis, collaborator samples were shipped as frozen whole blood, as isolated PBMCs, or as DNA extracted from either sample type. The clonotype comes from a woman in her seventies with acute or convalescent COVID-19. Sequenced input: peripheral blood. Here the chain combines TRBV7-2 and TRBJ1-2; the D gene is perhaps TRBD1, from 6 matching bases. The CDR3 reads CASSQQGNGYGYTF. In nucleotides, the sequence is TGTGCCAGCAGCCAGCAGGGGAATGGCTATGGCTACACCTTC. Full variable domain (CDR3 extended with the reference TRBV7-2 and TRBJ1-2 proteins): GAGVSQSPSNKVTEKGKDVELRCDPISGHTALYWYRQSLGQGLEFLIYFQGNSAPDKSGLPSDRFSAERTGGSVSTLTIQRTQQEDSAVYLCASSQQGNGYGYTFGSGTRLTVV.